This T cell receptor (beta chain) was found in a study of blood T cell repertoires in COVID-19. Sequencing was performed with immunoSEQ multiplex PCR; in TCRdb, only in-frame clones are kept and a portion is missing. The sample gives approximately 150,000 clones, around 86% of which show up once; about 6% is in the top ten. The source material was peripheral blood. This TCR was sampled from a man older than 75 with acute or convalescent COVID-19.

CDR3 DNA sequence: TGTGCCAGCAGTTCTACCGGGACTAGCGGGAGGCAGCAGTACTTC. Protein product: CASSSTGTSGRQQYF. J is TRBJ2-7 and V is TRBV27; TRBD2 agrees at 15 bases. Trimming cost V 4 bases and J 8 bases; bases outside gene matches: 6. There are 15 residues in the CDR3. Germline V gene sequence: CDR1 MNHEY, CDR2 SMNVEV (reference sequence).